Given below is one T cell receptor (beta chain) in context. Antigen specificity is unknown. The authors reverse transcribed all of the isolated RNA, so sequencing captured expressed TCRB transcripts. Naive, central memory and regulatory T cell samples produced a mean of approximately 3.9 million reads. Here immunoSEQ multiplex PCR was the method, and the copy in TCRdb shows in-frame clones only, minus some. The sample consists of 350,000 or so clones, 20% of them appearing once. Deletions cut 3 bases from V and 7 bases from J, with 16 bases between. The CDR3 loop spans 14 amino acids. Germline CDR1 SGDLS, CDR2 YYNGEE. This entry comes from a study of beta chain features in type 1 diabetes. Findings and caveats of the study: cDNA-based sequencing might over-represent cells highly expressing TCR. In all four CD4+ subsets, TCRB CDR3 length was significantly, moderately reduced in type 1 diabetes.

The TCR sequence derives from a woman under 30 in good health. The sample consisted of naive CD4+ T cells from blood. The rearrangement links TRBV9 to TRBJ1-2, with no clear D. The DNA of the CDR3 is TGTGCCAGCAGCGGCGGCCGGGAGCGGTTTGGCTACACCTTC. This codes for CASSGGRERFGYTF.